A single T cell receptor beta chain is shown here with its context. Its target is not known. CDR1 is LNHDA and CDR2 is SQIVND in the germline V gene (reference sequence). V was clipped by 5 bases and J by 2 bases, with 19 bases between them. The CDR3 loop spans 17 amino acids. These data belong to a study of early T cells in non-severe SARS-CoV-2 infection. Study details: Bulk RNA from unsorted whole blood was sequenced; chains were unpaired.

Study-level results: Matching results from VDJdb favored anti-spike CD8 responses, leaving private and CD4 specificities undetected.

Attachment of unique molecular identifiers to individual cDNA molecules was performed. TCRdb re-derived calls from the 5' RACE reads in MiXCR, one entry per CDR3 protein. The sample records 60,000 or so distinct CDR3 sequences, roughly 12% being singletons. This chain uses TRBV19 with TRBJ1-5, with D tentatively TRBD1 (5 bases). Sample: whole blood, taken at baseline. The clonotype originates from an adult who was a healthcare worker with PCR-confirmed SARS-CoV-2 infection or an uninfected control (not recorded which). The CDR3 sequence: CASSPRGGQGGNQPQHF. For the CDR3, the DNA is TGTGCCAGTAGTCCCCGGGGAGGGCAAGGGGGCAATCAGCCCCAGCATTTT.